The present T cell receptor (beta chain) was sequenced within a study of blood T cell repertoires in COVID-19. For the study at large: The United States, Italy and Spain provided the acute and convalescent COVID-19 samples. Nucleic acid was either cDNA or gDNA, and it came from T cells, B-cell-depleted T cells, or PBMCs.

Study processing details: Reference gene primer amplification gave estimated nucleated cell counts. Clones were sequenced by immunoSEQ multiplex PCR, and TCRdb holds only the in-frame ones, with some missing. The V and J calls and clone size come from that table; D and trimming were worked out from the DNA. Among approximately 150,000 clones listed, around four fifths were seen once. The Seattle site enrolled patients during active infection and followed them longitudinally. The germline CDR1 and CDR2 sequences are SGHAT and FQNNGV. The V gene lost 3 bases and the J gene lost 0 bases, with 15 bases spanning the gap. The length of the CDR3 is 17 residues.

The clonotype originates from a woman of 80 years or more with COVID-19, enrolled during active disease. The sequenced material came from peripheral blood. The V call is TRBV11-2, the J call TRBJ1-3; D gene ambiguous. CDR3 nucleotides: TGTGCCAGCAGCTTGATCGATAGAGGTCTCTCTGGAAACACCATATATTTT. Translating gives CASSLIDRGLSGNTIYF.